A selection of T cell receptor beta chains follows, all from one sample in a study of beta chain features in type 1 diabetes. Repertoires were generated with immunoSEQ multiplex PCR, while TCRdb's copy carries only in-frame clones and drops some. The sample lists about 660,000 clones, more than 12% occurring once. The sample taken for sequencing was naive CD4+ T cells from blood. These receptors were collected from a man younger than 35 with type 1 diabetes. The CDR3 runs from the conserved cysteine through the conserved F or W. D genes are given only for firm matches. Expanded clones are given a class, and other clones once, few, many or no size at all.

.	TRBV23-1	.	TRBJ1-1	TGCGCCAGCAGTCAAGAGGCGAACACTGAAGCTTTCTTT	CASSQEANTEAFF
.	TRBV30	.	TRBJ2-3	TGTGCCTGGAGTGACAGGTTCACAGATACGCAGTATTTT	CAWSDRFTDTQYF
few	TRBV18	TRBD1	TRBJ2-1	TGTGCCAGCTCACCCGGGGCAGGGGGCTACAATGAGCAGTTCTTC	CASSPGAGGYNEQFF
.	TRBV5-6	TRBD1	TRBJ2-7	TGTGCCAGCAGCTCTGTCCCGGGACAGGTCTGGGAGCAGTACTTC	CASSSVPGQVWEQYF
few	TRBV28	.	TRBJ2-7	TGTGCCAGCAGCCAACAGGGCTACGAGCAGTACTTC	CASSQQGYEQYF
.	TRBV29-1	.	TRBJ1-1	TGCAGCTCCCGCTTTGGGGCGGCGCCGGCTGAAGCTTTCTTT	CSSRFGAAPAEAFF
few	TRBV29-1	.	TRBJ2-5	TGCAGCGTTAGGGGAAGCTCCTCAGGGTCGGAGACCCAGTACTTC	CSVRGSSSGSETQYF
.	TRBV6-6	.	TRBJ1-5	TGTGCCAGTAACCGTGACAGAGGAGTTCATCAGCCCCAGCATTTT	CASNRDRGVHQPQHF
.	TRBV23-1	.	TRBJ1-3	TGCGCCAGCAGTCAATCTTTGGGGGGCATTACTGGAAACACCATATATTTT	CASSQSLGGITGNTIYF
few	TRBV5-1	.	TRBJ2-3	TGCGCCAGCAGCTTGGTGGGAGGCGGAAACACAGATACGCAGTATTTT	CASSLVGGGNTDTQYF